This TCR beta chain originates from a study of blood T cell repertoires in COVID-19. Across the whole study: The samples span acute and convalescent COVID-19 from the United States, Italy and Spain. Sample material is recorded as cDNA or gDNA derived from T cells, B-cell-depleted T cells, or PBMCs.

Sequenced by immunoSEQ multiplex PCR; TCRdb stores in-frame clones only, minus some. The sample lists 45,000 to 55,000 clones; around 84% were seen once. A note on this clone: At one end, the junction sequence differs from germline, possibly due to a read error.

The CDR3 runs to 11 residues. The clonotype comes from a man in his 70s with active COVID-19. The chain links TRBV12-3 or TRBV12-4 to TRBJ2-2; unclear D gene. The specimen was peripheral blood. DNA of the CDR3: TGTGCCAGCGGGCGCACCCGGGAGCTGTTTTTT. Amino acid sequence: CASGRTRELFF.